This entry lists 18 T cell receptor beta chains sequenced from one sample in a study of T cells after yellow fever vaccination. TCRdb itself ran the 5' RACE reads through MiXCR, one entry per CDR3 protein. The sample records about 300,000 distinct CDR3 sequences, 8.7% being singletons. Sample: CD4+ T cells sorted from PBMCs, taken 5 days after the yellow fever booster vaccination. These receptors were collected from a man aged 18-30 years who received the YFV17D yellow fever vaccine.

This clonotype was seen only a few times. This rearrangement joins TRBV12-3 or TRBV12-4 to TRBJ1-4; no reliable D call. The CDR3 extends over 15 amino acids. Trimming took 2 bases from V and 0 from J, leaving 7 bases between them. CDR3 amino acids: CASSLMAATNEKLFF. The CDR3 coding sequence is TGTGCCAGCAGTTTAATGGCTGCAACTAATGAAAAACTGTTTTTT.

The chain is built from TRBV20-1 and TRBJ2-5; 15 nucleotides match TRBD2. CDR3 size: 13 residues. Germline V gives CDR1 DFQATT, CDR2 SNEGSKA (reference sequence). This CDR3 is CSWTSGGAETQYF. Here the CDR3 DNA reads TGCAGCTGGACTAGCGGGGGGGCGGAGACCCAGTACTTC.

This clonotype has at least ten counts. The chain employs TRBV12-5 and TRBJ1-5, with TRBD1 matching over 10 bases. The CDR3 is 17 amino acids. V lost 0 bases and J lost 7; bases outside the gene matches: 9. Germline V CDR1 and CDR2: LGHNT, FRNRAP. The CDR3, as DNA: TGTGCTAGTGGTTTGGTACGAGACAGGGGGCTCGGGCAGCCCCAGCATTTT. Its protein is CASGLVRDRGLGQPQHF.

This clonotype was found a few times. The chain is built from TRBV18 and TRBJ1-4, with D perhaps TRBD1 (5 bases). V was pared by 6 bases and J by 8 bases, with 19 bases between. Germline V gives CDR1 KGHSH, CDR2 LQKENI. The CDR3 has 15 amino acids. This CDR3 is CASSPRQTIEEKLFF. The CDR3 bases are TGTGCCAGCTCCCCGAGACAGACTATTGAAGAAAAACTGTTTTTT. The whole variable domain, remainder taken from reference TRBV18 and TRBJ1-4, is NAGVMQNPRHLVRRRGQEARLRCSPMKGHSHVYWYRQLPEEGLKFMVYLQKENIIDESGMPKERFSAEFPKEGPSILRIQQVVRGDSAAYFCASSPRQTIEEKLFFGSGTQLSVL.

This clonotype appeared a few times. This chain links TRBV12-3 or TRBV12-4 with TRBJ1-1; weak D call: TRBD1 (6 bases). The V and J ends lost 0 bases and 7 bases respectively, with 12 bases between them. This CDR3 contains 14 residues. The CDR3 DNA follows: TGTGCCAGCAGTTTAGCGCTCAGGGGAATTGAAGCTTTCTTT. Translating gives CASSLALRGIEAFF.

The chain is built from TRBV13 and TRBJ2-1; 8 nucleotides match TRBD2. The CDR3 is 14 amino acids. V lost 2 bases, J lost 9 bases, and 6 bases stayed unmatched. Germline loops: CDR1 PRHDT, CDR2 FYEKMQ (reference sequence). This CDR3 is CASSLNRGGSEQFF. The CDR3 DNA is TGTGCCAGCAGCTTAAATCGGGGGGGCAGTGAGCAGTTCTTC.

The V call is TRBV6-2 or TRBV6-3, the J call TRBJ1-1; TRBD1 agrees at 9 bases. The V gene's germline CDR1 is MNHEY and CDR2 SVGEGT. V lost 8 bases, J lost 6 bases, and 16 bases stayed unmatched. The CDR3 has 16 amino acids. Written as DNA, the CDR3 is TGTGCCAGCGGGCCACGACCGGGACAGGGTAACCCTGAAGCTTTCTTT. Translation: CASGPRPGQGNPEAFF.

V gene TRBV19 combines with J gene TRBJ2-3, with a tentative D call TRBD2 (5 bases). The CDR3 contains 14 residues. Germline CDR1 is LNHDA and CDR2 is SQIVND (reference sequence). V was pared by 5 bases and J by 1 base, with 10 bases between. CDR3 sequence (DNA): TGTGCCAGTAGTTCCCTCGGGGGCACAGATACGCAGTATTTT. Protein product: CASSSLGGTDTQYF.

In this sample, this clonotype turned up a few times. The V and J genes are TRBV6-2 or TRBV6-3 and TRBJ2-3; TRBD1 is a possible D gene (5 bases). CDR3 length equals 13 residues. Germline CDR1 reads MNHEY; CDR2 reads SVGEGT. Trimming pared 2 bases from V and 6 bases from J, leaving 9 bases between. CDR3 region: CASSYPGPDTQYF. The CDR3, as DNA: TGTGCCAGCAGTTACCCAGGGCCGGATACGCAGTATTTT.

The table lists this clonotype with many counts. The rearrangement links TRBV27 to TRBJ1-4; D possibly corresponds to TRBD1 (5 bases). V was cut by 1 base and J by 10 bases, with 7 bases left in between. The CDR3 extends over 12 amino acids. Germline V gene sequence: CDR1 MNHEY, CDR2 SMNVEV (reference sequence). DNA of the CDR3: TGTGCCAGCAGTTTATTGAGGGGAAAACTGTTTTTT. This encodes CASSLLRGKLFF.

This clonotype has a handful of counts. The DNA is left out, because the CDR3 cannot be placed on it with certainty; the CDR3 is given as TCRdb lists it. This chain joins TRBV21-1 and TRBJ2-3. TRBV21-1 corresponds to a pseudogene. The length of the CDR3 is 15 amino acids, counting both ends. CDR3 loop: CASSKVGGGTDTQYF.

This chain joins TRBV5-1 and TRBJ1-5; D might be TRBD1 (6 bases). The CDR3 sequence is 14 residues long. Trimming cost V 3 bases and J 5 bases, with 12 bases left between them. The germline V gene encodes CDR1 SGHRS and CDR2 YFSETQ. The CDR3 is CASSWGGRDQPQHF. DNA for the CDR3: TGCGCCAGCAGCTGGGGGGGCAGGGATCAGCCCCAGCATTTT.

Only a few counts were recorded for this clonotype. The rearrangement links TRBV4-3 to TRBJ1-5, with D possibly matching TRBD1 (6 bases). Germline CDR1 and CDR2: LGHNA and YSLEER. This CDR3 has 15 residues. Trimming shortened V by 1 base and J by 4 bases, and 11 bases separated the two germline ends. The CDR3 loop is CASSQGGQGNQPQHF. As DNA, the CDR3 is TGCGCCAGCAGCCAAGGGGGGCAGGGTAATCAGCCCCAGCATTTT.

As for this clonotype: A much larger clone sits a single nucleotide away, making a read error possible. The gene calls are TRBV20-1 and TRBJ1-1; no clear D gene. CDR3 length: 13 amino acids. Germline V lookup: CDR1 DFQATT, CDR2 SNEGSKA (reference sequence). The germline V and J ends were trimmed by 0 bases and 4 bases, with 9 bases remaining between them. CDR3 nucleotides: TGCAGTGCTAGAGACCGGCATCGCACTGAAGCTTTCTTT. Protein: CSARDRHRTEAFF.

The V gene is TRBV5-1, the J gene TRBJ1-2; weak D call: TRBD1 (5 bases). Germline V gene data show CDR1 as SGHRS and CDR2 as YFSETQ. Deletions cut 6 bases from V and 0 bases from J, with 18 bases between. The CDR3 extends over 16 amino acids. The DNA for the CDR3 is TGCGCCAGCAACTACAACCCCAGGGAAACTAACTATGGCTACACCTTC. Its translation: CASNYNPRETNYGYTF.

This rearrangement joins TRBV5-1 to TRBJ1-4, with 8 bases that match TRBD1. CDR1 SGHRS and CDR2 YFSETQ come from the germline V gene. CDR3 length: 15 amino acids. V gave up 5 bases and J gave up 1 base; unmatched junction bases: 4. CDR3 coding DNA: TGCGCCAGCAGTGACGACAGGGGAACTAATGAAAAACTGTTTTTT. Its protein product is CASSDDRGTNEKLFF. The full variable domain, rest sourced from reference TRBV5-1 and TRBJ1-4, is KAGVTQTPRYLIKTRGQQVTLSCSPISGHRSVSWYQQTPGQGLQFLFEYFSETQRNKGNFPGRFSGRQFSNSRSEMNVSTLELGDSALYLCASSDDRGTNEKLFFGSGTQLSVL.

There are a few counts of this clonotype. The chain combines TRBV4-3 with TRBJ2-7; possibly TRBD2 for D (6 bases). This CDR3 has 16 amino acids. V was shortened by 2 bases and J by 1 base, with 15 bases between the two germline ends. CDR1 is LGHNA and CDR2 is YSLEER in the germline V gene. The DNA for the CDR3 is TGCGCCAGCAGCCAAAAGTGGAGGGATTCATCCTACGAGCAGTACTTC. Residues: CASSQKWRDSSYEQYF.

Only a few counts were recorded for this clonotype. CDR3 loop: CASGGSTYEQYF. In DNA form, the CDR3 reads TGTGCCTCGGGGGGGTCAACCTACGAGCAGTACTTC. The chain uses TRBV11-2 and TRBJ2-7, with 8 bases identical to TRBD2. This CDR3 spans 12 amino acids. The J segment lost 2 bases and the V segment lost 11 bases, leaving 5 bases of the junction unmatched. CDR1 is SGHAT, CDR2 FQNNGV, per germline.